The present entry profiles one TCR beta chain with its context. Its cognate antigen is unknown. The CDR3 has 15 amino acids. Trimming removed 6 bases from V and 5 bases from J; junction bases left unmatched: 9. The V gene's germline CDR1 is ENHRY and CDR2 SYGVKD. The table came from immunoSEQ multiplex PCR; TCRdb's copy has only in-frame clones and leaves some out. In the table there are 150,000 to 200,000 clones, around 85% of which are singletons. This entry belongs to a study of Ad26.COV2.S vaccination and SARS-CoV-2 variants. Overall study findings and caveats: Total T cell responses, in the TCR breadth and depth analyses, may have been underestimated. Marked by substantial breadth, spike-specific CD8+ and CD4+ T cell responses were reportedly seen after vaccination.

V gene TRBV10-3 combines with J gene TRBJ1-2, with 10 bases aligning to TRBD1. Sequencing used peripheral blood, obtained after recovery from COVID-19. The sequence came from a human donor who had recovered from COVID-19. This CDR3 is CAIRGTGTGDYGYTF. CDR3 in DNA: TGTGCCATCAGAGGCACCGGGACAGGGGATTATGGCTACACCTTC.